A single sample is the source of the 18 T cell receptor beta chains below, sequenced in a study of T cell changes during pregnancy in multiple sclerosis. Sequencing was performed with immunoSEQ multiplex PCR; in TCRdb, only in-frame clones are kept and a portion is missing. The table lists 15,000 or so clones, roughly 85% of them singletons. This specimen consisted of CD8+ T cells from peripheral blood mononuclear cells, obtained in the first trimester of pregnancy. Receptors originate from a female donor with multiple sclerosis, enrolled in a pregnancy study.

The chain links TRBV15 to TRBJ1-1; D is ambiguous. V lost 3 bases and J lost 5, with 7 bases in between. Germline V gene sequence: CDR1 LNHNV, CDR2 YYDKDF (reference sequence). This CDR3 is built from 12 residues. CDR3 DNA: TGTGCCACCAGCAGGATTGAGACTGAAGCTTTCTTT. Amino acids: CATSRIETEAFF.

V usage is TRBV29-1 and J usage is TRBJ2-7; weak D call: TRBD2 (6 bases). The germline gives CDR1 SQVTM, CDR2 ANQGSEA. CDR3 length equals 13 residues. Trimming took off 4 bases at V and 1 base at J, with 11 bases between the two ends. The CDR3 nucleotides are TGCAGCGTTGGGGCTAGCGCATCCTACGAGCAGTACTTC. Its protein is CSVGASASYEQYF.

The chain couples TRBV5-1 to TRBJ1-1; possible D gene TRBD1, 6 bases. V was clipped by 3 bases and J by 1 base, with 13 bases between them. Germline V lookup: CDR1 SGHRS, CDR2 YFSETQ. The CDR3 totals 15 residues. CDR3 amino acids: CASSSGRTANTEAFF. The CDR3 DNA reads TGCGCCAGCAGCTCGGGGCGGACAGCGAACACTGAAGCTTTCTTT.

The chain uses TRBV15 and TRBJ2-3; 8 positions match TRBD2. Germline-derived CDR1 and CDR2 are LNHNV and YYDKDF (reference sequence). V shed 4 bases, J shed 2 bases, and the junction held 14 bases outside the gene matches. This CDR3 is 18 amino acids long. The CDR3 loop is CATSNTLAGTRLTDTQYF. CDR3 sequence (DNA): TGTGCCACCAGCAACACTTTAGCGGGGACACGACTCACAGATACGCAGTATTTT. The variable domain in full, with the rest retrieved from reference TRBV15 and TRBJ2-3, is DAMVIQNPRYQVTQFGKPVTLSCSQTLNHNVMYWYQQKSSQAPKLLFHYYDKDFNNEADTPDNFQSRRPNTSFCFLDIRSPGLGDTAMYLCATSNTLAGTRLTDTQYFGPGTRLTVL.

This clone was observed a handful of times. The chain recombines TRBV10-1 with TRBJ2-1; D gene unclear. Deletions cut 6 bases from V and 9 bases from J, with 18 bases between. CDR1 is WNHNN, CDR2 SYGVQD, per germline (reference sequence). There are 14 residues in the CDR3. CDR3: CASSGPSTYGEQFF. The CDR3 DNA is TGCGCCAGCAGCGGTCCTTCTACGTACGGTGAGCAGTTCTTC.

The chain joins TRBV5-1 to TRBJ2-7; TRBD2 agrees at 10 bases. Germline assignment: CDR1 SGHRS and CDR2 YFSETQ. The CDR3 is 14 residues long. V dropped 3 bases and J dropped 6; count of bases not matched to a gene: 6. This CDR3 reads CASSSERGGLEQYF. The CDR3 coding sequence is TGCGCCAGCAGCTCAGAGCGGGGGGGCCTCGAGCAGTACTTC.

The rearrangement links TRBV5-1 to TRBJ2-3; a weak D match, TRBD1 (5 bases). The CDR3 runs to 15 residues. Per the germline V gene, CDR1 is SGHRS and CDR2 is YFSETQ. V lost 1 base, J lost 1 base, and 10 bases lay in between. The CDR3 protein is CASSLYRGRTDTQYF. The CDR3 nucleotides are TGCGCCAGCAGCTTGTATAGGGGCCGCACAGATACGCAGTATTTT. The full variable domain, with the rest looked up from reference TRBV5-1 and TRBJ2-3, is KAGVTQTPRYLIKTRGQQVTLSCSPISGHRSVSWYQQTPGQGLQFLFEYFSETQRNKGNFPGRFSGRQFSNSRSEMNVSTLELGDSALYLCASSLYRGRTDTQYFGPGTRLTVL.

The CDR3 DNA reads TGTGCCAGCAGGTTAACTGGCTCTGGGGCCAACGTCCTGACTTTC. Translated, it gives CASRLTGSGANVLTF. The chain links TRBV7-8 to TRBJ2-6; D uncertain. The CDR3 extends over 15 amino acids. V lost 6 bases and J 0 bases, leaving 9 bases between the germline ends. Per the germline V gene, CDR1 is SGHVS and CDR2 is FQNEAQ.

The CDR3 spells CASSPPPTGVGQPQHF. Written as DNA, the CDR3 is TGTGCCAGCAGTCCACCTCCAACAGGGGTAGGTCAGCCCCAGCATTTT. V and J are TRBV27 and TRBJ1-5, with 7 bases aligning to TRBD1. With 5 bases clipped from V and 6 bases from J, the junction kept 13 bases outside the gene matches. This CDR3 contains 16 residues. In germline, CDR1 is MNHEY, CDR2 SMNVEV (reference sequence).

This chain uses TRBV12-5 with TRBJ2-7; possibly TRBD1 for D (5 bases). Looked up from germline, CDR1 is LGHNT and CDR2 is FRNRAP. The length of the CDR3 is 15 residues. Trimming took 5 bases from V and 0 from J, leaving 14 bases between them. The CDR3 region has the DNA TGTGCTAGTGGTCCGGTGGCAGGGCCCTCCTACGAGCAGTACTTC. This encodes CASGPVAGPSYEQYF.

The chain recombines TRBV9 with TRBJ2-3; 11 bases map to TRBD2. Germline CDR1 and CDR2: SGDLS and YYNGEE. The CDR3 consists of 20 residues. V shed 0 bases and J 5 bases; nucleotides not matched to a gene: 17. This CDR3 is CASSVAGELRLAGKGDTQYF. Written as DNA, the CDR3 is TGTGCCAGCAGCGTAGCAGGGGAGTTGAGACTAGCGGGAAAGGGAGATACGCAGTATTTT. The whole variable domain, remainder taken from reference TRBV9 and TRBJ2-3, is DSGVTQTPKHLITATGQRVTLRCSPRSGDLSVYWYQQSLDQGLQFLIQYYNGEERAKGNILERFSAQQFPDLHSELNLSSLELGDSALYFCASSVAGELRLAGKGDTQYFGPGTRLTVL.

The V call is TRBV27, the J call TRBJ2-2, with D perhaps matching TRBD2 (6 bases). This CDR3 has 13 amino acids. Germline V gene data show CDR1 as MNHEY and CDR2 as SMNVEV (reference sequence). Trimming shortened V by 3 bases and J by 5 bases, and 7 bases separated the two germline ends. CDR3 nucleotide sequence: TGTGCCAGCAGTTTGGGGGGTACCGGGGAGCTGTTTTTT. Encoded protein: CASSLGGTGELFF.

The chain combines TRBV19 with TRBJ1-2; 7 bases align to TRBD1. Germline values: CDR1 LNHDA, CDR2 SQIVND (reference sequence). This CDR3 spans 14 amino acids. V was clipped by 7 bases and J by 7 bases; unmatched bases: 12. The DNA for the CDR3 is TGTGCCAGTACCATCCGCCGGGGACAGAGTGGCTACACCTTC. Its protein is CASTIRRGQSGYTF.

This chain connects TRBV7-3 to TRBJ2-1; possibly TRBD2 for D (5 bases). Germline V gives CDR1 SGHTA, CDR2 FQGTGA. The CDR3 covers 12 residues. Trimming removed 5 bases at V and 9 bases at J, with 11 bases between. The CDR3 nucleotides read TGTGCCAGCAGCCCCCGTCGGGGTGAGCAGTTCTTC. Protein: CASSPRRGEQFF.

The genes are TRBV7-3 and TRBJ1-1; D ambiguous. V was clipped by 4 bases and J by 6 bases, with 6 bases between them. Germline V gene lookup returns CDR1 SGHTA and CDR2 FQGTGA. The CDR3 totals 11 residues. The chain's CDR3 is CASSSGSEAFF. CDR3 in DNA: TGTGCCAGCAGCTCCGGTTCTGAAGCTTTCTTT.

The chain uses TRBV5-5 and TRBJ2-5; 8 bases align to TRBD1. CDR1 and CDR2 from the germline V gene are SGHKS and YYEKEE (reference sequence). The V and J ends lost 3 bases and 4 bases, in that order; junction bases with no gene match: 11. This CDR3 contains 16 residues. The CDR3 DNA sequence: TGTGCCAGCAGCTACGCTGACAGGGGAATCGCAGAGACCCAGTACTTC. Its protein is CASSYADRGIAETQYF. Drawing the rest from reference TRBV5-5 and TRBJ2-5, the complete variable domain is DAGVTQSPTHLIKTRGQQVTLRCSPISGHKSVSWYQQVLGQGPQFIFQYYEKEERGRGNFPDRFSARQFPNYSSELNVNALLLGDSALYLCASSYADRGIAETQYFGPGTRLLVL.

The chain couples TRBV27 to TRBJ1-2; 7 bases map to TRBD1. Germline CDR1 is MNHEY and CDR2 is SMNVEV (reference sequence). The CDR3 sequence is 15 residues long. The V segment lost 5 bases and the J segment 0 bases; nucleotides outside the gene matches: 6. This CDR3 is CASSETGTANYGYTF. CDR3 coding DNA: TGTGCCAGCAGTGAAACCGGGACAGCTAACTATGGCTACACCTTC.

In this sample, this clone turned up a few times. The CDR3 loop is CASGQPRPGDEQFF. For the CDR3, the DNA is TGTGCCAGTGGACAGCCTCGACCCGGGGATGAGCAGTTCTTC. This rearrangement joins TRBV27 to TRBJ2-1, with a possible D match to TRBD1 (6 bases). The CDR3 runs 14 residues. V dropped 9 bases and J dropped 8 bases, with 20 bases sitting between them. In germline, CDR1 is MNHEY, CDR2 SMNVEV (reference sequence).